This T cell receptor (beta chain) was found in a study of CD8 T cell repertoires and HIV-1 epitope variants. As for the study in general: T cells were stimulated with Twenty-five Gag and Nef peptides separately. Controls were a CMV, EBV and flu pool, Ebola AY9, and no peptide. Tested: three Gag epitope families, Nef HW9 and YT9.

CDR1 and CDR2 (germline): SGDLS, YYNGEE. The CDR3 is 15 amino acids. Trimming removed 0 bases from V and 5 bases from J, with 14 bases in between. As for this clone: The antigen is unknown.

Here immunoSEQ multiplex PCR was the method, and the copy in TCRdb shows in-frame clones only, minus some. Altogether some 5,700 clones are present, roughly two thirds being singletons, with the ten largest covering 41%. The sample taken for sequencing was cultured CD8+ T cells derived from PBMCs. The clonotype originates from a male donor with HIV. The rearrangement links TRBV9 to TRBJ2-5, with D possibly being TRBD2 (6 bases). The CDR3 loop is CASSVVSGAGETQYF. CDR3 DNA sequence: TGTGCCAGCAGCGTAGTATCTGGTGCGGGGGAGACCCAGTACTTC.